These T cell receptor beta chains were read from a single sample in a study of T cell repertoires in cytomegalovirus infection. MiXCR, applied by TCRdb to the reads, yields one record per CDR3 protein. The data show 180,000 or so distinct CDR3 sequences, 17% seen once. Sequences were obtained from CD8+ T cells from PBMCs. The receptors shown here come from a human donor in good health (CMV status not recorded). Some clones in this sample may be carry-over from other donors' samples. Both conserved end residues are part of each CDR3. D genes are given only for firm matches. Some rows mark clone size as missing; the rest say once, few, many or name a class of expanded clone.

d_call | j_call | clone_size | v_call | cdr3_aa | cdr3_nt
- | TRBJ2-3 | few | TRBV6-2/TRBV6-3 | CASRGVPRGLGTDTQYF | TGTGCCAGCAGAGGGGTCCCCCGGGGACTCGGCACAGATACGCAGTATTTT
TRBD2 | TRBJ2-1 | few | TRBV6-2/TRBV6-3 | CASRVRGGRYNEQFF | TGTGCCAGCAGGGTTCGGGGGGGCCGGTACAATGAGCAGTTCTTC
- | TRBJ2-5 | few | TRBV28 | CASSPLGGRGTQYF | TGTGCCAGCAGTCCCCTGGGGGGGCGCGGGACCCAGTACTTC
- | TRBJ1-2 | - | TRBV12-3/TRBV12-4 | CASSSSQSYYGYTF | TGTGCCAGCAGTTCTAGCCAGAGTTACTATGGCTACACCTTC
- | TRBJ2-6 | few | TRBV7-9 | CASRPPGSSSGANVLTF | TGTGCCAGCAGGCCTCCGGGGTCAAGCTCTGGGGCCAACGTCCTGACTTTC
- | TRBJ1-2 | - | TRBV12-3/TRBV12-4 | CASSFSTGLDYGYTF | TGTGCCAGCAGTTTCTCAACAGGGCTCGACTATGGCTACACCTTC
- | TRBJ2-5 | few | TRBV20-1 | CSAREGEQWPQETQYF | TGCAGTGCTAGAGAGGGCGAGCAGTGGCCCCAAGAGACCCAGTACTTC
TRBD1 | TRBJ1-5 | - | TRBV6-6 | CASTTGQGQPQHF | TGTGCCAGCACCACGGGACAGGGCCAGCCCCAGCATTTT
- | TRBJ1-2 | - | TRBV7-9 | CASSLAYEDYGYTF | TGTGCCAGCAGCTTAGCTTACGAGGACTATGGCTACACCTTC
- | TRBJ1-4 | once | TRBV6-6 | CASSYPRGDHNEKLFF | TGTGCCAGCAGTTACCCAAGAGGGGACCACAATGAAAAACTGTTTTTT
TRBD1 | TRBJ1-1 | few | TRBV7-9 | CASRETGETEAFF | TGTGCCAGCAGAGAAACAGGGGAGACTGAAGCTTTCTTT
- | TRBJ2-1 | - | TRBV29-1 | CSVRGGAYNEQFF | TGCAGCGTTCGAGGGGGAGCATACAATGAGCAGTTCTTC
TRBD1 | TRBJ2-5 | - | TRBV6-2/TRBV6-3 | CASSSGTGGVETQYF | TGTGCCAGCAGCTCCGGGACAGGGGGCGTGGAGACCCAGTACTTC
- | TRBJ1-5 | - | TRBV28 | CASSRDNQPQHF | TGTGCCAGCAGCCGGGACAATCAGCCCCAGCATTTT
- | TRBJ2-3 | few | TRBV5-1 | CASSGEKRIGGDTQYF | TGCGCCAGCAGCGGTGAGAAAAGGATCGGTGGGGATACGCAGTATTTT
- | TRBJ1-1 | - | TRBV12-3/TRBV12-4 | CASSLNAGSRTEAFF | TGTGCCAGCAGTTTAAACGCAGGTTCTAGAACTGAAGCTTTCTTT
TRBD1 | TRBJ2-7 | - | TRBV6-5 | CASSYGQGAYEQYF | TGTGCCAGCAGTTACGGACAGGGGGCCTACGAGCAGTACTTC
- | TRBJ1-1 | once | TRBV10-1 | CASSESGGRTEAFF | TGCGCCAGCAGTGAGTCGGGGGGTCGGACTGAAGCTTTCTTT
- | TRBJ1-1 | many | TRBV7-9 | CASSLVGGANTEAFF | TGTGCCAGCAGCTTAGTCGGGGGAGCGAACACTGAAGCTTTCTTT
- | TRBJ1-1 | once | TRBV27 | CDSSLTPLNTEAFF | TGTGACAGCAGTTTAACCCCCTTGAACACTGAAGCTTTCTTT
- | TRBJ2-7 | - | TRBV7-8 | CASTAEGVYEQYF | TGTGCCAGCACCGCCGAAGGCGTATACGAGCAGTACTTC
- | TRBJ2-1 | few | TRBV7-3 | CASSLIGVHEQFF | TGTGCCAGCAGCCTAATCGGGGTCCATGAGCAGTTCTTC
- | TRBJ2-7 | - | TRBV6-6 | CASSFLRDGRYEQYF | TGTGCCAGCAGTTTCCTACGGGACGGCCGCTACGAGCAGTACTTC
- | TRBJ2-7 | few | TRBV27 | CASSLGSAAGYEQYF | TGTGCCAGCAGTTTAGGTTCCGCCGCCGGCTACGAGCAGTACTTC
- | TRBJ2-7 | few | TRBV27 | CASSLLGREQYF | TGTGCCAGCAGTTTATTAGGGAGGGAGCAGTACTTC
- | TRBJ1-6 | - | TRBV12-3/TRBV12-4 | CASSFHRGESPLHF | TGTGCCAGCAGTTTCCATAGGGGGGAGTCACCCCTCCACTTT
TRBD2 | TRBJ2-7 | few | TRBV2 | CASTAGEGKGSYEQYF | TGTGCCAGCACCGCGGGGGAGGGAAAGGGGTCCTACGAGCAGTACTTC
- | TRBJ1-2 | - | TRBV29-1 | CSVGQRDNYGYTF | TGCAGCGTTGGACAGAGAGATAACTATGGCTACACCTTC
TRBD2 | TRBJ2-3 | - | TRBV6-1 | CASSLGLDTDTQYF | TGTGCCAGCAGTTTGGGACTAGACACAGATACGCAGTATTTT
- | TRBJ2-5 | - | TRBV7-8 | CASSLARIQETQYF | TGTGCCAGCAGCTTAGCACGGATCCAAGAGACCCAGTACTTC